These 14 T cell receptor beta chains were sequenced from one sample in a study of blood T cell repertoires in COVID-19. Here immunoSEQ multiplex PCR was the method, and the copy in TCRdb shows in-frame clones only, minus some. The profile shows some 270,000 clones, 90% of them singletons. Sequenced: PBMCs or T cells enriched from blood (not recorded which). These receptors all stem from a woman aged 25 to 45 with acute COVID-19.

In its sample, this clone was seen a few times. The CDR3 region has the DNA TGTGCCAGTAGTATAGGTTTCGGAGGTTACACTGAAGCTTTCTTT. Its protein product is CASSIGFGGYTEAFF. V and J are TRBV19 and TRBJ1-1; D gene ambiguous. Germline CDR1 LNHDA, CDR2 SQIVND (reference sequence). The CDR3 length is 15 residues. Trimming left V 1 base short and J 3 bases short, with 12 bases between.

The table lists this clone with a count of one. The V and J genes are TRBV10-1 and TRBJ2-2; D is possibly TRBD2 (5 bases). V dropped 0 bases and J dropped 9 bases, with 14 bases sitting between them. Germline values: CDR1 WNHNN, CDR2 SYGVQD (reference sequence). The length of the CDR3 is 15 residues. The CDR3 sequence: CASSESGSGIRELFF. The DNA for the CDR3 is TGCGCCAGCAGTGAGTCCGGCTCGGGGATAAGGGAGCTGTTTTTT.

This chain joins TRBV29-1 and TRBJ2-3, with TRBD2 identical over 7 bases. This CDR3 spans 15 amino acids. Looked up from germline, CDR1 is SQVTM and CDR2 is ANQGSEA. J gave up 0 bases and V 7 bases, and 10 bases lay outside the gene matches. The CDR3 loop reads CSASLAVYSTDTQYF. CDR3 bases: TGCAGCGCCTCTCTAGCGGTTTATAGCACAGATACGCAGTATTTT.

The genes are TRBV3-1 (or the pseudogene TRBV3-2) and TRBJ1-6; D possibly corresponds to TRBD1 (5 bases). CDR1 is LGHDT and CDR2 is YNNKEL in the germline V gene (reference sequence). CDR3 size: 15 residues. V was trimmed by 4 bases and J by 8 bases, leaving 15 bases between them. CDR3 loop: CASSPQGQHDSPLHF. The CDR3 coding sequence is TGTGCCAGCAGCCCCCAGGGCCAGCATGATTCACCCCTCCACTTT.

The CDR3 region is CASSPQGGGTEAFF. DNA of the CDR3: TGTGCCAGCAGTCCACAGGGGGGGGGCACTGAAGCTTTCTTT. The chain recombines TRBV6-4 with TRBJ1-1, with TRBD1 identical over 8 bases. The junction had 6 bases not matched to a gene; V was cut back by 5 bases and J by 4 bases. CDR1 is MRHNA and CDR2 is SNTAGT in the germline V gene. The CDR3 is made up of 14 amino acids.

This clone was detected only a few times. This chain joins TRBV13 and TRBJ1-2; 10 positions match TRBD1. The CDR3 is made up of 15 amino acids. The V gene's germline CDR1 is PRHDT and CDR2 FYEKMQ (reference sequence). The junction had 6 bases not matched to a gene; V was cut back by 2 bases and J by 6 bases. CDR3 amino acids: CASSLTDRGPHGYTF. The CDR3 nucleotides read TGTGCCAGCAGCTTAACCGACAGGGGGCCGCATGGCTACACCTTC.

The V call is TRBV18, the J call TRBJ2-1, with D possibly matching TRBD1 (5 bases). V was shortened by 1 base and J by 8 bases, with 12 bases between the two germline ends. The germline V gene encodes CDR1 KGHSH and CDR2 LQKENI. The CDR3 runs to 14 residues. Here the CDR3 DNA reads TGTGCCAGCTCACCACAGGGGATTGGCGATGAGCAGTTCTTC. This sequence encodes CASSPQGIGDEQFF.

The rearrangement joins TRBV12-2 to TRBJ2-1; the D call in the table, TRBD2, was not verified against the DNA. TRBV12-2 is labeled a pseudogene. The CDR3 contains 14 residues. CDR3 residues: CATPRTSGYNEQFF. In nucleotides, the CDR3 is TGTGCAACCCCGAGGACTAGCGGTTACAATGAGCAGTTCTTC.

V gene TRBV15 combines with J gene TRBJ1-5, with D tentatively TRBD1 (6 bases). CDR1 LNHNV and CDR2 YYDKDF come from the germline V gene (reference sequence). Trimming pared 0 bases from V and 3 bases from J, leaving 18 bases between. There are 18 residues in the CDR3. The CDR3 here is CATSRDLPQTGLNQPQHF. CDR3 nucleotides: TGTGCCACCAGCAGAGATCTACCCCAGACAGGACTCAATCAGCCCCAGCATTTT.

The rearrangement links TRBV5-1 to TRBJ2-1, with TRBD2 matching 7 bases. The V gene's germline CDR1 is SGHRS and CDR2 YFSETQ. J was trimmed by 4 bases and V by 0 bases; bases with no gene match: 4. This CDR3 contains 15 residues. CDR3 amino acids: CASSLGLADYNEQFF. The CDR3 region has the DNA TGCGCCAGCAGCTTGGGACTAGCCGATTACAATGAGCAGTTCTTC.

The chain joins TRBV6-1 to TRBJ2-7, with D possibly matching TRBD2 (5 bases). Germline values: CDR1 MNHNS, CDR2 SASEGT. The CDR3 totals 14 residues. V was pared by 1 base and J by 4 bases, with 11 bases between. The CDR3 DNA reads TGTGCCAGCAGTGAAGGGACTCCTCCTTACGAGCAGTACTTC. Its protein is CASSEGTPPYEQYF.

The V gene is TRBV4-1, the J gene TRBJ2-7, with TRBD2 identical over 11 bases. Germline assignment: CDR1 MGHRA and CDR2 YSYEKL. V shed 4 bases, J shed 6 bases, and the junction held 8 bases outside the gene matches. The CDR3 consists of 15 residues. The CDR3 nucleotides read TGCGCCAGCAGCCCAAATAGCGGGAGGGCCGGCGAGCAGTACTTC. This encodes CASSPNSGRAGEQYF.

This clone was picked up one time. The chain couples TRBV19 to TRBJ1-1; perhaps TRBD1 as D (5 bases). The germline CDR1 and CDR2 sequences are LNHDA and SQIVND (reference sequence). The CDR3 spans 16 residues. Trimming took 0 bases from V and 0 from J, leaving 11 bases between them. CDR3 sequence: CASSIDGAGMNTEAFF. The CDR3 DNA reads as TGTGCCAGTAGTATAGATGGGGCAGGGATGAACACTGAAGCTTTCTTT.

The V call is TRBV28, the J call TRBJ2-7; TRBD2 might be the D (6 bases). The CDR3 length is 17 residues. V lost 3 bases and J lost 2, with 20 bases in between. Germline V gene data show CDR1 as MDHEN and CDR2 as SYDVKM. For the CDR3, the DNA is TGTGCCAGCAGTTTGGTCATACTAGCTGATACCCCCTACGAGCAGTACTTC. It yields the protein CASSLVILADTPYEQYF. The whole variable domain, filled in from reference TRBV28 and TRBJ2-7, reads DVKVTQSSRYLVKRTGEKVFLECVQDMDHENMFWYRQDPGLGLRLIYFSYDVKMKEKGDIPEGYSVSREKKERFSLILESASTNQTSMYLCASSLVILADTPYEQYFGPGTRLTVT.